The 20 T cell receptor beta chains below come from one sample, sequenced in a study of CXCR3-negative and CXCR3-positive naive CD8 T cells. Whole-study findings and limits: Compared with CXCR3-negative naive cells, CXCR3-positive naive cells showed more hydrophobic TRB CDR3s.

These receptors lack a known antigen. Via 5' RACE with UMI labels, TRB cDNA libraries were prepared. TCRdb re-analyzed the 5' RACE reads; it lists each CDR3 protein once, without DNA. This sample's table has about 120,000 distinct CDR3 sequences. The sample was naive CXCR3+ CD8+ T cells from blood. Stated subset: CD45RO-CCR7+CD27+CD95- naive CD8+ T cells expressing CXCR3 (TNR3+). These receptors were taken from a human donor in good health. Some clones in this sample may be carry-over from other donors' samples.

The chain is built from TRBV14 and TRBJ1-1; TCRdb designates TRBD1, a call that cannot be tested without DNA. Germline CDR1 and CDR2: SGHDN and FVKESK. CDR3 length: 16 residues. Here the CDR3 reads CASSHPYDRVRGEAFF. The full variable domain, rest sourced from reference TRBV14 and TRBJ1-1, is EAGVTQFPSHSVIEKGQTVTLRCDPISGHDNLYWYRRVMGKEIKFLLHFVKESKQDESGMPNNRFLAERTGGTYSTLKVQPAELEDSGVYFCASSHPYDRVRGEAFFGQGTRLTVV.

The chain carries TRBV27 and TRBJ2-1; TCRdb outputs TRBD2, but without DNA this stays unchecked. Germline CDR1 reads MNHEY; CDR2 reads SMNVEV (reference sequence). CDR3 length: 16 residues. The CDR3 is CASSFPGLAGFNEQFF.

The CDR3 spells CASSFSSAYEQYF. The V gene is TRBV5-6, the J gene TRBJ2-7. In germline, CDR1 is SGHDT, CDR2 YYEEEE. This CDR3 contains 13 residues.

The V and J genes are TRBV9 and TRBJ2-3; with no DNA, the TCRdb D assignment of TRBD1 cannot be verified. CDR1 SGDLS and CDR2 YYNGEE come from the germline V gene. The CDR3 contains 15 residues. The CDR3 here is CASSPRDQPTDTQYF. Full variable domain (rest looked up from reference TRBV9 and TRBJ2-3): DSGVTQTPKHLITATGQRVTLRCSPRSGDLSVYWYQQSLDQGLQFLIQYYNGEERAKGNILERFSAQQFPDLHSELNLSSLELGDSALYFCASSPRDQPTDTQYFGPGTRLTVL.

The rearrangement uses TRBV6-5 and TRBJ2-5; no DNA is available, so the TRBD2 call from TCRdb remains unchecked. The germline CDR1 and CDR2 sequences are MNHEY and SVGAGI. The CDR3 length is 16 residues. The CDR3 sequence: CASSYGTSEFQETQYF.

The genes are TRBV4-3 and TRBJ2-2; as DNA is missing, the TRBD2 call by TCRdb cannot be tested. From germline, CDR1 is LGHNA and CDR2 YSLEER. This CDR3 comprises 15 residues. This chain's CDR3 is CASSQRVRDTGELFF.

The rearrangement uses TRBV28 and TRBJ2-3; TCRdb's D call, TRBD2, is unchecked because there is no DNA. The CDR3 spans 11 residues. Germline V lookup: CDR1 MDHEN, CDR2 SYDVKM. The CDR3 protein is CATYRADTQYF.

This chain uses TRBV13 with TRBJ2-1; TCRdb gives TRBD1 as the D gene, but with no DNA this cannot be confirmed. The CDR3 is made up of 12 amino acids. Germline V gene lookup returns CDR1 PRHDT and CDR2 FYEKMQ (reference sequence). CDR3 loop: CASSPPRNEQFF. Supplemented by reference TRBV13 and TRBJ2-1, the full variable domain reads AAGVIQSPRHLIKEKRETATLKCYPIPRHDTVYWYQQGPGQDPQFLISFYEKMQSDKGSIPDRFSAQQFSDYHSELNMSSLELGDSALYFCASSPPRNEQFFGPGTRLTVL.

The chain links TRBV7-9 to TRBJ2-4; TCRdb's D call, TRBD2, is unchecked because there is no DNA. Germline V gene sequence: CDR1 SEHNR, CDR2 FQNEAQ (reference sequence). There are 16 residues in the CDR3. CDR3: CASSLNSGLAKNIQYF.

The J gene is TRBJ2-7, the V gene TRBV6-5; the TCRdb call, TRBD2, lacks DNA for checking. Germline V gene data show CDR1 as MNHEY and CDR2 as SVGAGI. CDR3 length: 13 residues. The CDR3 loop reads CASSWGTVNEQYF.

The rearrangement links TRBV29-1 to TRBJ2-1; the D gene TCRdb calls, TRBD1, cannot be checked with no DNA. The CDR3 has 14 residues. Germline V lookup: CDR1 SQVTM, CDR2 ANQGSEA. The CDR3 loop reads CSVAEGGYYNEQFF.

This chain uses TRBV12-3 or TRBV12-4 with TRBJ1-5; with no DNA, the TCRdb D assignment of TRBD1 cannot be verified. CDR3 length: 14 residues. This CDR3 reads CASTHDRVDQPQHF.

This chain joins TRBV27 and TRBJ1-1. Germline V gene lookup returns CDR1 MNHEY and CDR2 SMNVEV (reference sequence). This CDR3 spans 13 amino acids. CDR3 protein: CASSEAGWTEAFF.

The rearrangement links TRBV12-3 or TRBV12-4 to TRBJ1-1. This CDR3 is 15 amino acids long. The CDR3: CASSSTRGRAAEAFF.

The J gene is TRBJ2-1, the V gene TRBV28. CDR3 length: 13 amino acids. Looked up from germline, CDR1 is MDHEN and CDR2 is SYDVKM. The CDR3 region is CASHRVGYNEQFF.

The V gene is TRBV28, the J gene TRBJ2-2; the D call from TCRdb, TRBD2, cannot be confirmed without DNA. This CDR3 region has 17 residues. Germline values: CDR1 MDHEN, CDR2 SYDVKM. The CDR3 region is CATGALGLAAPTGELFF.

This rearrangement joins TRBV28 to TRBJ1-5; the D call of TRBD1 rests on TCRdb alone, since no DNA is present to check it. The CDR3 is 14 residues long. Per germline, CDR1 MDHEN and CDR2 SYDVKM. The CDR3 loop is CASSNTGRLWPQHF.

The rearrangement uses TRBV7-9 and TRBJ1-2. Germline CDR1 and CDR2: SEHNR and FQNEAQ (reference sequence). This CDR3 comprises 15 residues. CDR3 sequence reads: CASSDVTSTNYGYTF.

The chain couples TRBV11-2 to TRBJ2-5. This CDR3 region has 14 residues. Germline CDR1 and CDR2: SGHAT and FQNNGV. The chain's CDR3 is CASSSWQSQETQYF.

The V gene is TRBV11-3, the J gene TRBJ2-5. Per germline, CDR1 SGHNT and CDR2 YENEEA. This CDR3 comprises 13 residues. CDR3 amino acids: CASSLDQGETQYF.